This T cell receptor (beta chain) emerged from a study of T cells in Graves' hyperthyroidism and ophthalmopathy. The sample holds a few counts of this clonotype. Researchers amplified the TCR beta CDR3 regions from RNA transcripts. Initially, a first-round RT-PCR of the TCR CDR3 employed the HTBI primer set. TCRdb analysed the multiplex PCR reads with MiXCR anew, one entry per CDR3 protein. The data hold around 300,000 distinct CDR3 sequences, with approximately 20% observed a single time. The CDR3 totals 16 residues. The J segment lost 0 bases and the V segment lost 5 bases, leaving 4 bases of the junction unmatched. Germline V gene data show CDR1 as KGHDR and CDR2 as SFDVKD.

The V call is TRBV24-1, the J call TRBJ2-1; 9 bases are shared with TRBD1. Specimen: blood. This TCR was recovered from a man aged 30 to 39 with Graves' ophthalmopathy. The CDR3 DNA follows: TGTGCCACCAGTGGCGGACAGGGGAGCTCCTACAATGAGCAGTTCTTC. This sequence encodes CATSGGQGSSYNEQFF.